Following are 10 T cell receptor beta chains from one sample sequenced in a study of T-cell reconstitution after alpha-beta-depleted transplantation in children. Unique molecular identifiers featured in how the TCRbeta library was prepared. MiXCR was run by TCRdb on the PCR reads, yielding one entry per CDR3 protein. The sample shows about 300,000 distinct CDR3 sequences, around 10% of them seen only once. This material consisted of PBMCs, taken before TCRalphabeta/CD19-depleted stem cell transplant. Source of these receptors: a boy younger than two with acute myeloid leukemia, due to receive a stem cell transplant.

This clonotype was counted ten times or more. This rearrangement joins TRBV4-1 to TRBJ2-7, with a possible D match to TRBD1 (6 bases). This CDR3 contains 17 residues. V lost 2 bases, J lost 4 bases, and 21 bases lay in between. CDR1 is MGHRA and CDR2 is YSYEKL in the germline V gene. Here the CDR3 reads CASSQPPRDKGSYEQYF. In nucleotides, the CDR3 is TGCGCCAGCAGCCAACCACCCCGGGACAAGGGGTCGTACGAGCAGTACTTC.

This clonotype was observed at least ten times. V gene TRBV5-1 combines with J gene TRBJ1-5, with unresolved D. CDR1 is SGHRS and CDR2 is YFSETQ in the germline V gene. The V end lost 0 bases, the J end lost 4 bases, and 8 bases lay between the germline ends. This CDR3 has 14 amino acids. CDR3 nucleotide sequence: TGCGCCAGCAGCTTGGGAGAGGGTAATCAGCCCCAGCATTTT. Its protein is CASSLGEGNQPQHF.

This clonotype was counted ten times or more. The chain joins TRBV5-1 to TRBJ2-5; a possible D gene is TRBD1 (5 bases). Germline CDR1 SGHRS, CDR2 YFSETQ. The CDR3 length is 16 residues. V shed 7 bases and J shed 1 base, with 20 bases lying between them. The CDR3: CASSHWGRGTQETQYF. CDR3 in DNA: TGCGCCAGCTCCCATTGGGGCCGTGGAACCCAAGAGACCCAGTACTTC.

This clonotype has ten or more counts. This CDR3 is CASSPGNLYEQYF. The CDR3 DNA is TGTGCCAGCAGTCCCGGGAATCTCTACGAGCAGTACTTC. The rearrangement links TRBV12-3 or TRBV12-4 to TRBJ2-7, with a tentative D call TRBD2 (5 bases). The CDR3 consists of 13 residues. Trimming stripped 5 bases from V and 3 bases from J, with 11 bases between.

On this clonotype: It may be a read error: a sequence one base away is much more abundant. DNA of the CDR3: TGTGCCAGCAGCCCAGGGACTAGCGGGAGGAACCAAGAGACCCAGTACTTC. It yields the protein CASSPGTSGRNQETQYF. The chain carries TRBV11-2 and TRBJ2-5, with TRBD2 identical over 15 bases. V was clipped by 5 bases and J by 0 bases; unmatched bases: 4. This CDR3 is built from 17 residues. Germline assignment: CDR1 SGHAT and CDR2 FQNNGV.

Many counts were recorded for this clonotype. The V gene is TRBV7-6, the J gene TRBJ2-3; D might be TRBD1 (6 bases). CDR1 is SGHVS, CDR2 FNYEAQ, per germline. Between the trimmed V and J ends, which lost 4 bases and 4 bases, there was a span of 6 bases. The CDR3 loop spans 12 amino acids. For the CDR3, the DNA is TGTGCCAGCAGCTACAGGGCAGATACGCAGTATTTT. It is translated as CASSYRADTQYF.

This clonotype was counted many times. DNA for the CDR3: TGCAGTGCTAGTCTTAATGAAAAACTGTTTTTT. Translating gives CSASLNEKLFF. The chain couples TRBV20-1 to TRBJ1-4, with D uncertain. This CDR3 contains 11 residues. V gave up 3 bases and J gave up 4 bases, with 3 bases separating them. Germline loops: CDR1 DFQATT, CDR2 SNEGSKA (reference sequence).

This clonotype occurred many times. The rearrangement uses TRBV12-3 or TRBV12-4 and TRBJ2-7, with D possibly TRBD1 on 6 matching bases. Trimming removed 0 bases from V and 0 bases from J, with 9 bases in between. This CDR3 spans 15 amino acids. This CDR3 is CASSLANRASYEQYF. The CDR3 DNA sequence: TGTGCCAGCAGTTTAGCCAACAGGGCCTCCTACGAGCAGTACTTC.

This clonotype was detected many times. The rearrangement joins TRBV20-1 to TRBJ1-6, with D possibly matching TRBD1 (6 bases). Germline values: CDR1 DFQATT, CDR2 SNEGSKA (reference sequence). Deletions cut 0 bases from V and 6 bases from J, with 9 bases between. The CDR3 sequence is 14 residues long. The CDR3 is CSARDQGSNSPLHF. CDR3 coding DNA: TGCAGTGCTAGAGATCAGGGGAGTAATTCACCCCTCCACTTT.

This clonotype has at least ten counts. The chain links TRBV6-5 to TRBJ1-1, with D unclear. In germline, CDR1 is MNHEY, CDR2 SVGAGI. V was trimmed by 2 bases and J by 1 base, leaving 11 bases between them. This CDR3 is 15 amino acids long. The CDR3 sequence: CASSYTEGPNTEAFF. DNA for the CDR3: TGTGCCAGCAGTTACACGGAGGGCCCGAACACTGAAGCTTTCTTT.